This passage covers 32 T cell receptor beta chains from one sample sequenced in a study of T-cell reconstitution after alpha-beta-depleted transplantation in children. TCRbeta library construction was performed incorporating unique molecular identifiers. TCRdb re-called the PCR reads through MiXCR, storing one row per CDR3 protein. The repertoire holds under 450,000 distinct CDR3 sequences, with 13% as singletons. Sequenced here: PBMCs, sampled from the stem cell graft. All receptors derive from a human donor who donated a stem cell graft to a child with Fanconi anemia.

The gene calls are TRBV7-9 and TRBJ1-4; D call uncertain. The germline gives CDR1 SEHNR, CDR2 FQNEAQ (reference sequence). There are 15 residues in the CDR3. With 1 base removed from V and 7 bases from J, the gap between germline ends came to 13 bases. The chain's CDR3 is CASSLGATWSEKLFF. The CDR3 coding sequence is TGTGCCAGCAGCTTAGGAGCAACCTGGAGTGAAAAACTGTTTTTT.

This clonotype has ten or more counts. The genes are TRBV12-3 or TRBV12-4 and TRBJ2-7, with 9 bases lining up with TRBD1. The CDR3 extends over 14 amino acids. Trimming took 4 bases from V and 5 from J; bases not matched to a gene: 6. Here the CDR3 reads CASSSGTGRNEQYF. The CDR3, as DNA: TGTGCCAGCAGTTCCGGGACAGGGAGAAACGAGCAGTACTTC.

This clonotype was detected a few times. The chain is built from TRBV6-2 or TRBV6-3 and TRBJ1-5, with D tentatively TRBD1 (5 bases). Between the trimmed V and J ends, which lost 8 bases and 0 bases, there was a span of 8 bases. CDR1 MNHEY and CDR2 SVGEGT come from the germline V gene. This CDR3 is built from 13 residues. CDR3 coding DNA: TGTGCCAGCCATAGGGGTAGCAATCAGCCCCAGCATTTT. Encoded protein: CASHRGSNQPQHF.

This clonotype was counted only a few times. This chain connects TRBV18 to TRBJ1-1; D is undetermined. CDR3 length equals 13 residues. CDR1 is KGHSH, CDR2 LQKENI, per germline. V lost 3 bases and J lost 6, with 11 bases in between. The CDR3 DNA reads as TGTGCCAGCTCACCCGAAGTTGGGGCTGAAGCTTTCTTT. Residues: CASSPEVGAEAFF.

This clonotype was recorded at least ten times. Mismatch with germline at one junction end may stem from a read error. This chain connects TRBV7-2 to TRBJ2-3; TRBD1 matches 9 bases. The germline gives CDR1 SGHTA, CDR2 FQGNSA. The CDR3 contains 15 residues. The CDR3 DNA follows: TGTGCCAGCAGCTTAAAGGACAGGGGCACATATACGCAGTATTTT. Translation gives CASSLKDRGTYTQYF.

This clonotype was seen a few times. The rearrangement links TRBV4-1 to TRBJ2-2, with D possibly matching TRBD2 (6 bases). Germline CDR1 and CDR2: MGHRA and YSYEKL. V was shortened by 1 base and J by 8 bases, with 11 bases between the two germline ends. The CDR3 extends over 14 amino acids. The CDR3 region is CASSQAGGDGELFF. The DNA for the CDR3 is TGCGCCAGCAGCCAAGCCGGCGGGGATGGGGAGCTGTTTTTT.

This clonotype was seen a few times. V is TRBV12-3 or TRBV12-4 and J is TRBJ2-7, with D unresolved. V was trimmed by 6 bases and J by 0 bases, leaving 15 bases between them. This CDR3 comprises 15 residues. DNA of the CDR3: TGTGCCAGCAGCCCCTCGCAGATTTCCTCCTACGAGCAGTACTTC. The encoded protein is CASSPSQISSYEQYF.

This clonotype was seen only a few times. The rearrangement uses TRBV6-5 and TRBJ2-1; 9 positions agree with TRBD1. The CDR3 spans 14 residues. In germline, CDR1 is MNHEY, CDR2 SVGAGI. With 4 bases clipped from V and 8 bases from J, the junction kept 6 bases outside the gene matches. The DNA of the CDR3 is TGTGCCAGCAGTTTTGGGACAGGGATCGATGAGCAGTTCTTC. It specifies CASSFGTGIDEQFF.

The rearrangement uses TRBV19 and TRBJ2-1; D gene uncertain. CDR3 length equals 13 residues. Germline V gives CDR1 LNHDA, CDR2 SQIVND (reference sequence). V lost 6 bases and J lost 3, with 9 bases in between. The CDR3, as DNA: TGTGCCAGTAGAATGGGGAACTACAATGAGCAGTTCTTC. Its translation is CASRMGNYNEQFF. Drawing the rest from reference TRBV19 and TRBJ2-1, the complete variable domain is DGGITQSPKYLFRKEGQNVTLSCEQNLNHDAMYWYRQDPGQGLRLIYYSQIVNDFQKGDIAEGYSVSREKKESFPLTVTSAQKNPTAFYLCASRMGNYNEQFFGPGTRLTVL.

This clonotype has only a few counts. The V and J genes are TRBV28 and TRBJ2-5; D uncertain. Trimming took 3 bases from V and 5 from J, leaving 13 bases between them. Germline-derived CDR1 and CDR2 are MDHEN and SYDVKM. This CDR3 has 14 residues. The DNA of the CDR3 is TGTGCCAGCAGTTTTCTTCCTAAAGGGGAGACCCAGTACTTC. Its translation is CASSFLPKGETQYF.

This clonotype was observed a few times. The chain combines TRBV4-3 with TRBJ1-2; D gene uncertain. Trimming cost V 5 bases and J 4 bases, with 17 bases left between them. The CDR3 covers 15 residues. Per the germline V gene, CDR1 is LGHNA and CDR2 is YSLEER. The CDR3 spells CASSSTGQAAYGYTF. The CDR3 nucleotides read TGCGCCAGCAGCAGCACCGGGCAGGCCGCCTATGGCTACACCTTC.

This rearrangement joins TRBV28 to TRBJ1-3; tentative D call: TRBD1 (6 bases). CDR1 and CDR2 (germline): MDHEN, SYDVKM. This CDR3 comprises 15 residues. V was cut by 5 bases and J by 3 bases, with 14 bases left in between. CDR3 sequence reads: CASSLQGYYGNTIYF. CDR3 coding DNA: TGTGCCAGCAGTCTCCAGGGGTATTATGGAAACACCATATATTTT.

This clonotype has a count of ten or more. The genes are TRBV7-9 and TRBJ1-2; no definite D call. V was clipped by 1 base and J by 9 bases, with 12 bases between them. The CDR3 is 13 amino acids. Germline assignment: CDR1 SEHNR and CDR2 FQNEAQ (reference sequence). CDR3 loop: CASSLDSAVSYTF. The CDR3 DNA reads TGTGCCAGCAGCTTAGACAGCGCCGTCAGCTACACCTTC.

The CDR3 region is CASSEHALGGNQPQHF. DNA for the CDR3: TGTGCCAGCAGTGAACACGCCTTAGGGGGCAATCAGCCCCAGCATTTT. This chain joins TRBV6-1 and TRBJ1-5; maybe TRBD1 (5 bases). The CDR3 consists of 16 residues. V lost 2 bases to trimming and J lost 2 bases, with 13 bases between them. Looked up from germline, CDR1 is MNHNS and CDR2 is SASEGT.

The V and J genes are TRBV12-3 or TRBV12-4 and TRBJ2-5, with 8 bases lining up with TRBD2. Losses at the gene ends were 2 bases for V and 3 bases for J; bases not matched to a gene: 2. The CDR3 has 14 amino acids. This CDR3 reads CASSLRGGKETQYF. In DNA form, the CDR3 reads TGTGCCAGCAGTTTACGGGGGGGAAAAGAGACCCAGTACTTC.

The J gene is TRBJ1-5, the V gene TRBV19; unclear D gene. The CDR3 extends over 18 amino acids. Germline V lookup: CDR1 LNHDA, CDR2 SQIVND (reference sequence). Trimming took 1 base from V and 0 from J, leaving 16 bases between them. CDR3 amino acids: CASSIAPGPSYSNQPQHF. The CDR3 region has the DNA TGTGCCAGTAGTATAGCCCCCGGACCGAGTTATAGCAATCAGCCCCAGCATTTT.

The rearrangement links TRBV6-2 or TRBV6-3 to TRBJ1-5, with no clear D. Per the germline V gene, CDR1 is MNHEY and CDR2 is SVGEGT. The ends were cut back, 3 bases at V and 4 bases at J, with 10 bases in the middle. This CDR3 is built from 14 residues. CDR3 coding DNA: TGTGCCAGCAGTTATCCCAGTGTTAATCAGCCCCAGCATTTT. This codes for CASSYPSVNQPQHF.

This clonotype was picked up a small number of times. This rearrangement joins TRBV2 to TRBJ2-5; a possible D gene is TRBD1 (6 bases). Germline CDR1 SNHLY, CDR2 FYNNEI. V shed 6 bases and J shed 5 bases, with 13 bases lying between them. The CDR3 consists of 13 residues. DNA of the CDR3: TGTGCCAGCAGACAGGGTTTTGGCGAGACCCAGTACTTC. Its protein is CASRQGFGETQYF.

A few counts support this clonotype. This rearrangement joins TRBV30 to TRBJ1-5; D gene ambiguous. Germline-derived CDR1 and CDR2 are GTSNPN and SVGIG (reference sequence). V was trimmed by 0 bases and J by 3 bases, leaving 12 bases between them. The CDR3 has 15 amino acids. The CDR3, as DNA: TGTGCCTGGAGTGTATCGGGTGGGCTCAATCAGCCCCAGCATTTT. Amino acids: CAWSVSGGLNQPQHF.

In this sample, this clonotype turned up a few times. The chain employs TRBV12-3 or TRBV12-4 and TRBJ1-1; 10 nucleotides align to TRBD1. Trimming removed 5 bases from V and 11 bases from J; junction bases left unmatched: 11. The CDR3 covers 14 residues. The chain's CDR3 is CASSKTGGSQVAFF. In DNA, the CDR3 is TGTGCCAGCAGTAAGACAGGGGGCTCGCAGGTGGCTTTCTTT.

The rearrangement joins TRBV20-1 to TRBJ2-1; no firm D call. There are 13 residues in the CDR3. Between the trimmed V and J ends, which lost 1 base and 6 bases, there was a span of 10 bases. Germline CDR1 DFQATT, CDR2 SNEGSKA (reference sequence). The CDR3 loop is CSARGLTANEQFF. As DNA, the CDR3 is TGCAGTGCTAGAGGCCTTACGGCCAATGAGCAGTTCTTC.

For this clonotype: A much more abundant neighbour one base away suggests this may be a read error. The rearrangement links TRBV3-1 to TRBJ1-2; D is unresolved. The CDR3 is 16 residues long. The germline V gene has CDR1 LGHDT and CDR2 YNNKEL (reference sequence). For the CDR3, the DNA is TGTGGCAGCAGCCAAGGACCCGGCCTTTCTAACTATGGCTACACCTTC. Translating it yields CGSSQGPGLSNYGYTF.

The rearrangement uses TRBV6-2 or TRBV6-3 and TRBJ1-1; D is unclear. Trimming shortened V by 6 bases and J by 6 bases, and 8 bases separated the two germline ends. Germline assignment: CDR1 MNHEY and CDR2 SVGEGT. The CDR3 contains 11 residues. This chain's CDR3 is CASRRRAEAFF. The DNA of the CDR3 is TGTGCCAGCAGGCGGAGAGCTGAAGCTTTCTTT.

This clonotype turned up a few times. The rearrangement uses TRBV5-1 and TRBJ2-5, with 9 bases matching TRBD1. CDR3 size: 15 residues. CDR1 and CDR2 (germline): SGHRS, YFSETQ. J gave up 4 bases and V 3 bases, and 7 bases lay outside the gene matches. CDR3 bases: TGCGCCAGCAGCTCATCGACAGGGGGAGCAGAGACCCAGTACTTC. It codes for CASSSSTGGAETQYF.

This clonotype appeared a few times. The CDR3 region has the DNA TGTGCCAGTAATCCGGGACCTTCCCGCAGTAGCGGCGTCAATGAGCAGTTCTTC. Translated, it gives CASNPGPSRSSGVNEQFF. The gene calls are TRBV19 and TRBJ2-1; tentative D call: TRBD2 (6 bases). The CDR3 has 18 residues. Deletions cut 7 bases from V and 6 bases from J, with 28 bases between. Germline V gives CDR1 LNHDA, CDR2 SQIVND (reference sequence).

A few counts support this clonotype. This chain links TRBV7-6 with TRBJ2-3; D is ambiguous. Per germline, CDR1 SGHVS and CDR2 FNYEAQ. The V gene lost 3 bases and the J gene lost 5 bases, with 9 bases spanning the gap. This CDR3 spans 13 amino acids. The CDR3 region has the DNA TGTGCCAGCAGCTTCAAGGCAAAAGATACGCAGTATTTT. Encoded protein: CASSFKAKDTQYF. Full variable domain (remainder filled in from reference TRBV7-6 and TRBJ2-3): GAGVSQSPRYKVTKRGQDVALRCDPISGHVSLYWYRQALGQGPEFLTYFNYEAQQDKSGLPNDRFSAERPEGSISTLTIQRTEQRDSAMYRCASSFKAKDTQYFGPGTRLTVL.

V gene TRBV7-9 combines with J gene TRBJ1-2, with 7 positions matching TRBD1. After removal of 5 bases from V and 3 bases from J, the junction contained 9 bases not matched to a gene. The length of the CDR3 is 15 residues. Per the germline V gene, CDR1 is SEHNR and CDR2 is FQNEAQ (reference sequence). The chain's CDR3 is CASSPRQGLDYGYTF. CDR3 bases: TGTGCCAGCAGCCCAAGACAGGGCTTGGACTATGGCTACACCTTC.

This chain joins TRBV6-1 and TRBJ1-4; 10 bases fit TRBD1. CDR3 length: 15 residues. V was pared by 4 bases and J by 5 bases, with 4 bases of the junction left unmatched. Germline CDR1 and CDR2: MNHNS and SASEGT. The CDR3 spells CASSVVTGGNEKLFF. For the CDR3, the DNA is TGTGCCAGCAGTGTCGTGACAGGGGGCAATGAAAAACTGTTTTTT.

CDR3: CASSQGAAGGYTF. CDR3 DNA sequence: TGTGCCAGCAGCCAAGGGGCCGCTGGGGGCTACACCTTC. The chain links TRBV3-1 to TRBJ1-2, with D unclear. V gave up 1 base and J gave up 8 bases, with 11 bases separating them. The CDR3 is 13 residues long. CDR1 LGHDT and CDR2 YNNKEL come from the germline V gene (reference sequence).

This clonotype occurred a few times. V and J are TRBV9 and TRBJ2-3; D possibly matches TRBD1 or TRBD2 (5 bases each). Trimming took off 2 bases at V and 4 bases at J, with 14 bases between the two ends. CDR3 length equals 15 residues. The germline V gene has CDR1 SGDLS and CDR2 YYNGEE. The CDR3 here is CASSVHRGVSDTQYF. The DNA of the CDR3 is TGTGCCAGCAGCGTTCACAGAGGGGTTTCAGATACGCAGTATTTT. The full variable domain, its missing parts supplied by reference TRBV9 and TRBJ2-3, is DSGVTQTPKHLITATGQRVTLRCSPRSGDLSVYWYQQSLDQGLQFLIQYYNGEERAKGNILERFSAQQFPDLHSELNLSSLELGDSALYFCASSVHRGVSDTQYFGPGTRLTVL.

This clonotype was observed at least ten times. V usage is TRBV5-1 and J usage is TRBJ2-3; no firm D call. Germline V gives CDR1 SGHRS, CDR2 YFSETQ. V lost 2 bases and J 0 bases, leaving 10 bases between the germline ends. The CDR3 loop spans 15 amino acids. The CDR3 loop reads CASSFTDASTDTQYF. The CDR3 DNA follows: TGCGCCAGCAGCTTTACCGACGCTAGCACAGATACGCAGTATTTT.

This clonotype has more than one count but fewer than ten. V usage is TRBV4-1 and J usage is TRBJ1-1; weak D call: TRBD1 (5 bases). The V and J ends lost 0 bases and 1 base respectively, with 15 bases between them. Germline V gives CDR1 MGHRA, CDR2 YSYEKL. The CDR3 is 17 residues long. The CDR3 protein is CASSQEPGRMGNTEAFF. CDR3 DNA sequence: TGCGCCAGCAGCCAAGAACCGGGACGGATGGGGAACACTGAAGCTTTCTTT.